A selection of T cell receptor beta chains follows, all from one sample in a study of blood T cells in healthy people across ages. Using its own MiXCR run on the 5' RACE reads, TCRdb lists one record per CDR3 protein. There are 650,000 to 700,000 distinct CDR3 sequences in the sample; about 51% occur only once, and approximately 13% lies in the top ten. The sequenced material came from blood. These receptors all come from a woman older than 75 in good health. Each CDR3 is given with its conserved first and last residue. The D gene is left open where the match is weak. Clone size appears in some rows only: once, few, many, or a class for an expanded clone.

j_call	clone_size	d_call	v_call	cdr3_aa	cdr3_nt
TRBJ2-3	few	TRBD2	TRBV30	CAWKSGRAIPDTQYF	TGTGCCTGGAAAAGCGGGAGGGCCATCCCAGATACGCAGTATTTT
TRBJ2-4	NA	NA	TRBV5-1	CASSLGGGGRNIQYF	TGCGCCAGCAGCTTAGGAGGGGGTGGTAGAAACATTCAGTACTTC
TRBJ2-7	NA	NA	TRBV4-2	CASSPTLWSYEQYF	TGTGCCAGCAGTCCGACCCTTTGGTCCTACGAGCAGTACTTC
TRBJ2-1	NA	TRBD2	TRBV7-2	CASTPLAGGNEQFF	TGTGCCAGCACCCCCTTGGCGGGAGGCAATGAGCAGTTCTTC
TRBJ2-5	NA	NA	TRBV29-1	CSVGQAETQYF	TGCAGCGTTGGACAGGCAGAGACCCAGTACTTC
TRBJ1-5	NA	NA	TRBV20-1	CSAARKNQPQHF	TGCAGTGCCGCCCGTAAGAATCAGCCCCAGCATTTT
TRBJ2-3	NA	NA	TRBV4-3	CASSQESGRSDTQYF	TGCGCCAGCAGCCAAGAGTCGGGAAGATCAGATACGCAGTATTTT
TRBJ2-1	NA	TRBD2	TRBV7-8	CASKMGGGSYNEQFF	TGTGCCAGCAAAATGGGGGGGGGCTCCTACAATGAGCAGTTCTTC
TRBJ2-1	NA	TRBD1	TRBV15	CATSREDRVGNEQFF	TGTGCCACCAGCAGGGAGGACAGGGTAGGAAATGAGCAGTTCTTC
TRBJ1-6	NA	NA	TRBV9	CASSQTVNPPLHF	TGTGCCAGCAGTCAAACGGTGAATCCACCCCTCCACTTT
TRBJ2-1	many	TRBD2	TRBV20-1	CSASIPGLPQKQFF	TGCAGTGCTAGTATACCGGGACTACCCCAAAAGCAGTTCTTC
TRBJ2-3	NA	TRBD2	TRBV4-3	CASSQDLGGEGTDTQYF	TGCGCCAGCAGCCAAGATCTGGGCGGGGAGGGCACAGATACCCAGTATTTT